This entry lists 12 T cell receptor beta chains sequenced from one sample in a study of cytomegalovirus exposure and HLA in healthy donors. Primers for the PCR totalled 60 Vbeta and 13 Jbeta. TCRdb keeps only in-frame clones here, not all; method: immunoSEQ multiplex PCR. This table has tens of thousands of clones, approximately 75% appearing once. Sequenced material: PBMCs. The receptor set was obtained from a woman between 25 and 40 years old in good health and CMV-seronegative.

The J gene is TRBJ2-7, the V gene TRBV27; D is unresolved. The CDR3 runs 14 residues. In germline, CDR1 is MNHEY, CDR2 SMNVEV (reference sequence). V gave up 2 bases and J gave up 3 bases, with 11 bases separating them. The CDR3 is CASSLESHHYEQYF. Here the CDR3 DNA reads TGTGCCAGCAGTTTAGAGAGTCACCACTACGAGCAGTACTTC.

The rearrangement uses TRBV13 and TRBJ1-3, with D possibly matching TRBD1 (5 bases). The V gene's germline CDR1 is PRHDT and CDR2 FYEKMQ (reference sequence). The CDR3 spans 14 residues. V lost 4 bases to trimming and J lost 3 bases, with 10 bases between them. CDR3 region: CASSSLTVGNTIYF. The CDR3, as DNA: TGTGCCAGCAGCTCCTTGACAGTTGGAAACACCATATATTTT.

The CDR3 sequence: CASSLESGKHSPLHF. The CDR3 DNA is TGTGCCAGCAGCTTAGAATCAGGGAAACATTCACCCCTCCACTTT. The V call is TRBV7-6, the J call TRBJ1-6, with D possibly being TRBD1 (5 bases). Trimming stripped 1 base from V and 8 bases from J, with 12 bases between. The CDR3 is made up of 15 amino acids. The germline gives CDR1 SGHVS, CDR2 FNYEAQ. Drawing the rest from reference TRBV7-6 and TRBJ1-6, the complete variable domain is GAGVSQSPRYKVTKRGQDVALRCDPISGHVSLYWYRQALGQGPEFLTYFNYEAQQDKSGLPNDRFSAERPEGSISTLTIQRTEQRDSAMYRCASSLESGKHSPLHFGNGTRLTVT.

This clone was detected a few times. This rearrangement joins TRBV4-1 to TRBJ2-5; TRBD2 matches at 15 bases. The CDR3 spans 16 residues. Per germline, CDR1 MGHRA and CDR2 YSYEKL. With 6 bases clipped from V and 5 bases from J, the junction kept 7 bases outside the gene matches. DNA of the CDR3: TGCGCCAGCAGGTCCGGGACTAGCGGGAGGAGGGAGACCCAGTACTTC. It encodes CASRSGTSGRRETQYF.

V gene TRBV10-3 combines with J gene TRBJ2-7; no clear D. The CDR3 spans 15 residues. V was trimmed by 0 bases and J by 0 bases, leaving 9 bases between them. CDR1 is ENHRY, CDR2 SYGVKD, per germline. CDR3 coding DNA: TGTGCCATCAGTGAGTCGGGCGCGAGCTCCTACGAGCAGTACTTC. Translation gives CAISESGASSYEQYF.

This chain joins TRBV30 and TRBJ1-1; D call uncertain. V shed 8 bases and J shed 1 base, with 5 bases lying between them. Germline V CDR1 and CDR2: GTSNPN, SVGIG (reference sequence). This CDR3 is 10 amino acids long. The CDR3 protein is CALGNTEAFF. For the CDR3, the DNA is TGTGCCCTCGGGAACACTGAAGCTTTCTTT.

The chain links TRBV5-4 to TRBJ2-1, with 13 bases aligning to TRBD2. The CDR3 consists of 18 residues. Germline V gene sequence: CDR1 SGHNT, CDR2 YYREEE (reference sequence). V was pared by 0 bases and J by 3 bases, with 6 bases of the junction left unmatched. The CDR3 spells CASSLGGTSGNGYNEQFF. In DNA, the CDR3 is TGTGCCAGCAGCTTGGGCGGGACTAGCGGGAACGGCTACAATGAGCAGTTCTTC.

The chain combines TRBV27 with TRBJ2-5; the D is unclear. Deletions cut 3 bases from V and 2 bases from J, with 10 bases between. The CDR3 has 14 residues. The germline gives CDR1 MNHEY, CDR2 SMNVEV (reference sequence). CDR3 in amino acids: CASSFLDGQETQYF. CDR3 nucleotides: TGTGCCAGCAGTTTCTTAGATGGTCAAGAGACCCAGTACTTC.

The DNA for the CDR3 is TGTGCCACCCTCTTTCAGGGGAAAGGAACCGGGGAGCTGTTTTTT. This encodes CATLFQGKGTGELFF. The chain links TRBV7-3 to TRBJ2-2, with D possibly TRBD1 on 6 matching bases. The CDR3 totals 15 residues. CDR1 is SGHTA, CDR2 FQGTGA, per germline. The V and J ends lost 10 bases and 5 bases respectively, with 20 bases between them. Variable domain in full (rest from reference TRBV7-3 and TRBJ2-2): GAGVSQTPSNKVTEKGKYVELRCDPISGHTALYWYRQSLGQGPEFLIYFQGTGAADDSGLPNDRFFAVRPEGSVSTLKIQRTERGDSAVYLCATLFQGKGTGELFFGEGSRLTVL.

In this sample, this clone turned up a few times. Other DNA sequences in the sample encode the same CDR3. The chain links TRBV19 to TRBJ1-2; D remains unclear. The CDR3 totals 14 residues. Germline CDR1 LNHDA, CDR2 SQIVND (reference sequence). This CDR3 reads CASCKEKAAYGYTF. The DNA for the CDR3 is TGTGCTAGTTGCAAAGAAAAGGCGGCATACGGCTACACCTTC.

The chain is built from TRBV21-1 and TRBJ2-7; TRBD1 was called by the table and not checked on the DNA. TRBV21-1 is reported as a pseudogene. This CDR3 has 14 amino acids. In DNA form, the CDR3 reads TGTGCCAGCAGAACCGGGACAGCAAACTACGAGCAGTACGTC. This encodes CASRTGTANYEQYV.

This clone was detected many times. This rearrangement joins TRBV6-1 to TRBJ1-3; 7 bases map to TRBD1. V dropped 9 bases and J dropped 0; count of bases not matched to a gene: 2. Per the germline V gene, CDR1 is MNHNS and CDR2 is SASEGT. CDR3 length equals 13 residues. CDR3 nucleotides: TGTGCCAGTAGGGACAGCTCTGGAAACACCATATATTTT. Translation gives CASRDSSGNTIYF.